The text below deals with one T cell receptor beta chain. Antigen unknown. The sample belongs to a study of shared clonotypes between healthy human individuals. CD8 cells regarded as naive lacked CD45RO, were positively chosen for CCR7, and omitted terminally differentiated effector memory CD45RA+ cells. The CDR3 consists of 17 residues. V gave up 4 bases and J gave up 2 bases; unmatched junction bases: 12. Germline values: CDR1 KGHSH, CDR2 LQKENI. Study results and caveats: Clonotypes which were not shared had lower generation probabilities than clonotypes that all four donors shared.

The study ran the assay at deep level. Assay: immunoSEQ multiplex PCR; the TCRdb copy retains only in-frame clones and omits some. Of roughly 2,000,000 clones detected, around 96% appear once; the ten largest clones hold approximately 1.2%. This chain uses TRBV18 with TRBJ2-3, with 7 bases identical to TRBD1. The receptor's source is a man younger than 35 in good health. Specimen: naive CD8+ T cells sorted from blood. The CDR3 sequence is CASSRPFGGQDTDTQYF. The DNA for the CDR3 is TGTGCCAGCTCACGGCCCTTCGGCGGACAGGACACAGATACGCAGTATTTT.